This T cell receptor (beta chain) was observed in a study of PD-L1 blockade in urothelial cancer. With V trimmed by 3 bases and J by 8 bases, 10 bases remained unmatched. The CDR3 contains 15 residues. Germline CDR1 reads SGHRS; CDR2 reads YFSETQ. In each PCR, synthetic TCR analog templates were spiked in. Some clones are missing from TCRdb's copy, which holds only in-frame ones; the method was immunoSEQ multiplex PCR. The top ten clones hold over 2% of a sample with under 95,000 clones, 84% of them seen once. Study-wide results and limits: Stronger expansion of tumor-associated clones in blood at 3 weeks distinguished durable-benefit patients.

Time point here: pretreatment peripheral blood. As concerns this clone: Its antigen is currently unknown.

The input for sequencing was PBMCs, taken around atezolizumab (anti-PD-L1) treatment. The chain employs TRBV5-1 and TRBJ1-2; 10 bases fit TRBD1. This TCR was recovered from a man aged 60 to 69 with urothelial cancer. CDR3 coding DNA: TGCGCCAGCAGCTGGACCGGGACAGGGGCTGGGGGCTACACCTTC. It yields the protein CASSWTGTGAGGYTF.